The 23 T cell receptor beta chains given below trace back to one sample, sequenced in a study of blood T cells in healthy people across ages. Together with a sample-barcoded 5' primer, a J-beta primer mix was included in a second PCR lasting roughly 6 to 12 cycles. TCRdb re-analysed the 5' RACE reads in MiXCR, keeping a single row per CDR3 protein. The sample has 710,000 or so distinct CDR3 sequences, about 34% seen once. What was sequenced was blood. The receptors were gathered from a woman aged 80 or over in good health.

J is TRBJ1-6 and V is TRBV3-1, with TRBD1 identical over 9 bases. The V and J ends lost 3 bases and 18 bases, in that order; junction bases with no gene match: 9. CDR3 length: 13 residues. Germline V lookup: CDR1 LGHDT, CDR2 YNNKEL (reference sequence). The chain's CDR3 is CASSQGQGQTPHF. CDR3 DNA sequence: TGTGCCAGCAGCCAGGGACAGGGCCAAACCCCCCACTTT.

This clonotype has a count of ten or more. CDR3 region: CASSVGTTGAYADTQYF. The CDR3 nucleotides are TGTGCCAGCAGCGTAGGTACGACAGGGGCTTATGCAGATACGCAGTATTTT. This chain uses TRBV9 with TRBJ2-3, with 8 bases matching TRBD1. J was trimmed by 4 bases and V by 0 bases; bases with no gene match: 10. The CDR3 has 17 residues. CDR1 is SGDLS and CDR2 is YYNGEE in the germline V gene.

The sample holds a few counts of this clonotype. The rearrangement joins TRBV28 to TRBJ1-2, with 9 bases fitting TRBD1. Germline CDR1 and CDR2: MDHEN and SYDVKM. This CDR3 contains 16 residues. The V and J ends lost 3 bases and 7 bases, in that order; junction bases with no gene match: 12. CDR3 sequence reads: CASSFWGPGQGGGYTF. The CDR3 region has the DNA TGTGCCAGCAGTTTTTGGGGGCCGGGACAGGGTGGTGGCTACACCTTC.

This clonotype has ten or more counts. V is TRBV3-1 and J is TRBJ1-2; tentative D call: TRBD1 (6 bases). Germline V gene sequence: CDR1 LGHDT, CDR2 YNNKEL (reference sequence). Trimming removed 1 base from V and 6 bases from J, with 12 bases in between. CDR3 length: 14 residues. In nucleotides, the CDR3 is TGTGCCAGCAGCCAAGTCACGGGGGGCCATGGCTACACCTTC. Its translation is CASSQVTGGHGYTF.

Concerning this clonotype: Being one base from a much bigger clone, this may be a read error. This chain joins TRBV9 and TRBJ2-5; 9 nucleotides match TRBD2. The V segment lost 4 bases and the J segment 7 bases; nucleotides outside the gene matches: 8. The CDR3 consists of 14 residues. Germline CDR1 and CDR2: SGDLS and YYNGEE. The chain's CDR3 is CASSPRLAEGTQYF. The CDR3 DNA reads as TGTGCCAGCAGCCCTAGACTAGCGGAAGGGACCCAGTACTTC.

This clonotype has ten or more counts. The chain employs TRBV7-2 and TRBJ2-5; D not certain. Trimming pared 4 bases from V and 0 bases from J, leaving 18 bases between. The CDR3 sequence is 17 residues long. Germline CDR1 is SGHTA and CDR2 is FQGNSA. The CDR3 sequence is CASSSPPPPRDQETQYF. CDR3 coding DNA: TGTGCCAGCAGCTCCCCCCCTCCGCCAAGGGACCAAGAGACCCAGTACTTC.

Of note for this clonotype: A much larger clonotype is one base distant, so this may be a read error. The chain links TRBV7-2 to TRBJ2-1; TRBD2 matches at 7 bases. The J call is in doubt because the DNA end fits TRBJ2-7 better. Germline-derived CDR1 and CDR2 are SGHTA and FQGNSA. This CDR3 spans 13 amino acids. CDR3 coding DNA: TGTGCCAGCAGCATGAGACTAGCCAATGAGCAGTACTTC. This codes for CASSMRLANEQYF.

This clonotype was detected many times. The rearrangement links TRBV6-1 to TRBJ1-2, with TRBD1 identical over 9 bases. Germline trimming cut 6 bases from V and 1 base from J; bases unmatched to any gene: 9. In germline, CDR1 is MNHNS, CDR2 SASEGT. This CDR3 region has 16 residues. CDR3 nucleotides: TGTGCCAGCAGCTTAAGGACAGGGGCTGGTAACTATGGCTACACCTTC. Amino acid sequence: CASSLRTGAGNYGYTF.

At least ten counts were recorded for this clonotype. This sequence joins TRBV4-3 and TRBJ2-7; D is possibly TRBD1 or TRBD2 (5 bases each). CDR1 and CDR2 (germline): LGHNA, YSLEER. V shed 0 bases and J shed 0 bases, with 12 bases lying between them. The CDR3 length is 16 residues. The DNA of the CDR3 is TGCGCCAGCAGCCAAGAGTGGGCAGGGAGCTCCTACGAGCAGTACTTC. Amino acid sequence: CASSQEWAGSSYEQYF.

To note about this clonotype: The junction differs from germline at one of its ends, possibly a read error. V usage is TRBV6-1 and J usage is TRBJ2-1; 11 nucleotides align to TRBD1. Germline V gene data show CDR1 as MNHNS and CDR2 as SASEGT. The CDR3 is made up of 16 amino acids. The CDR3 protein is CATSELGQGAQNEQFF. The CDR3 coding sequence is TGTGCCACCAGTGAACTCGGACAGGGGGCTCAGAATGAGCAGTTCTTC.

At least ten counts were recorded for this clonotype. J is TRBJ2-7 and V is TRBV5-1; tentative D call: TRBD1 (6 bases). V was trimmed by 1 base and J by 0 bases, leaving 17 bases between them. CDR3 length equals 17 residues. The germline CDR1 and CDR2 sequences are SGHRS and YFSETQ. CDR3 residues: CASSLRQANFNSYEQYF. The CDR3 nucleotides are TGCGCCAGCAGCTTGAGACAGGCCAACTTTAACTCCTACGAGCAGTACTTC.

CDR3 DNA sequence: TGCAGTGCTGGACACTGGGCGGAAGAGACCCAGTACTTC. It encodes CSAGHWAEETQYF. The chain links TRBV20-1 to TRBJ2-5; TRBD1 might be the D (5 bases). Per the germline V gene, CDR1 is DFQATT and CDR2 is SNEGSKA (reference sequence). There are 13 residues in the CDR3. The ends were cut back, 5 bases at V and 3 bases at J, with 13 bases in the middle.

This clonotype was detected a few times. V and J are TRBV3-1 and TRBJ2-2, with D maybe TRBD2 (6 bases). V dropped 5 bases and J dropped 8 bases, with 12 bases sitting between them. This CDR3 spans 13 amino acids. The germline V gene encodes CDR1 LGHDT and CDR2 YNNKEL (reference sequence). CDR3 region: CASSSGVSGELFF. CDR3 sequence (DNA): TGTGCCAGCAGCTCGGGGGTATCGGGGGAGCTGTTTTTT. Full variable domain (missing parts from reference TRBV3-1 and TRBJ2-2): DTAVSQTPKYLVTQMGNDKSIKCEQNLGHDTMYWYKQDSKKFLKIMFSYNNKELIINETVPNRFSPKSPDKAHLNLHINSLELGDSAVYFCASSSGVSGELFFGEGSRLTVL.

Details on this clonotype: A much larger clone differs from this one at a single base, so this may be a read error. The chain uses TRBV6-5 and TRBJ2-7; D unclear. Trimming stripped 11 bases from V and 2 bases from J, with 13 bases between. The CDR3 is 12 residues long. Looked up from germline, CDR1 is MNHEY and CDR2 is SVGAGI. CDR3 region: CAARMNPYEQYF. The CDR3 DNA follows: TGTGCCGCCAGGATGAATCCCTACGAGCAGTACTTC.

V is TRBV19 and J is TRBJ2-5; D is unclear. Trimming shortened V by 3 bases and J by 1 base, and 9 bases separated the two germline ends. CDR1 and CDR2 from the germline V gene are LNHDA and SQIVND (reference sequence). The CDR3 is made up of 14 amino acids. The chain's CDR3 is CASSMVGFQETQYF. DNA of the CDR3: TGTGCCAGTAGTATGGTAGGGTTCCAAGAGACCCAGTACTTC.

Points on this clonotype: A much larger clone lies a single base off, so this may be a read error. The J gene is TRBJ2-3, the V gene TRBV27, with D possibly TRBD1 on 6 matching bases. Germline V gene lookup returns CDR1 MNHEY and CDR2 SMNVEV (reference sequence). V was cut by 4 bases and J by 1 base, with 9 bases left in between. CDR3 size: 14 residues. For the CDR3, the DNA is TGTGCCAGCAGTTCGGACAGAGGCACAGATACGCAGTATTTT. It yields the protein CASSSDRGTDTQYF.

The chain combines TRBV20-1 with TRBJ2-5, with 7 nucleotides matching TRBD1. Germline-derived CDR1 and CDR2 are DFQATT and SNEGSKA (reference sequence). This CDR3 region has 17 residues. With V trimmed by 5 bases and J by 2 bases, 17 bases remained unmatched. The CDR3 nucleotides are TGCAGTGCTCCGGACAGGCAGAACGCCGTCGTGCAAGAGACCCAGTACTTC. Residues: CSAPDRQNAVVQETQYF.

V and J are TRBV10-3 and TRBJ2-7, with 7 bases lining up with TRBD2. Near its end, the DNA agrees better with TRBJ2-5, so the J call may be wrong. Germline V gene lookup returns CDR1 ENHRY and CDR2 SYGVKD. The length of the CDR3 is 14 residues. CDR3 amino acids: CAISPGGNQETQYF. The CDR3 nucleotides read TGTGCCATCAGTCCCGGGGGGAACCAAGAGACCCAGTACTTC.

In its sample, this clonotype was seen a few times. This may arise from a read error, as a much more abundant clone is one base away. As DNA, the CDR3 is TGCGCCAGCAGCTGGGTCGGACTCACAGATACGCAGTATTTT. Translated, it gives CASSWVGLTDTQYF. The chain is built from TRBV5-1 and TRBJ2-3; D possibly corresponds to TRBD2 (5 bases). Trimming left V 3 bases short and J 2 bases short, with 10 bases between. The length of the CDR3 is 14 residues. Germline CDR1 is SGHRS and CDR2 is YFSETQ.

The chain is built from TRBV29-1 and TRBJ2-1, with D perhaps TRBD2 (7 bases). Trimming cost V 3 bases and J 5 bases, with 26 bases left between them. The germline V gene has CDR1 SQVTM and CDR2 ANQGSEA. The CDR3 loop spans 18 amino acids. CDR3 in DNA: TGCAGCGTTGAGGGGGGGAGACAGGCCGGGATTTTCGACAATGAGCAGTTCTTC. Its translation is CSVEGGRQAGIFDNEQFF.

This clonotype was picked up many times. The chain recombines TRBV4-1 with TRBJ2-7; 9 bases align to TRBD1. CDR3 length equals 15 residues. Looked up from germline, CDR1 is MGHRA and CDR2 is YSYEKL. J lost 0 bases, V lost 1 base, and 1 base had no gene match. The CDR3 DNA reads TGCGCCAGCAGCCAAGGACAGGGGGTCTCCTACGAGCAGTACTTC. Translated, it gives CASSQGQGVSYEQYF.

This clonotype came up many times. CDR3 sequence reads: CASSSDLHLDEQYF. For the CDR3, the DNA is TGTGCCAGCAGCTCAGATCTGCACCTGGACGAGCAGTACTTC. This chain uses TRBV9 with TRBJ2-7, with D uncertain. Per the germline V gene, CDR1 is SGDLS and CDR2 is YYNGEE. The CDR3 is made up of 14 amino acids. V was trimmed by 4 bases and J by 5 bases, leaving 16 bases between them.

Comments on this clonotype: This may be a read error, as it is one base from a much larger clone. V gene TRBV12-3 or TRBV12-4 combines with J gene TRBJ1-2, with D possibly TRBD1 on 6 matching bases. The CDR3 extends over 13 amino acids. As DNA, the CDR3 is TGTGCCAGCAGGCTAGGGGGTAGCTATGACTACACCTTC. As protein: CASRLGGSYDYTF.